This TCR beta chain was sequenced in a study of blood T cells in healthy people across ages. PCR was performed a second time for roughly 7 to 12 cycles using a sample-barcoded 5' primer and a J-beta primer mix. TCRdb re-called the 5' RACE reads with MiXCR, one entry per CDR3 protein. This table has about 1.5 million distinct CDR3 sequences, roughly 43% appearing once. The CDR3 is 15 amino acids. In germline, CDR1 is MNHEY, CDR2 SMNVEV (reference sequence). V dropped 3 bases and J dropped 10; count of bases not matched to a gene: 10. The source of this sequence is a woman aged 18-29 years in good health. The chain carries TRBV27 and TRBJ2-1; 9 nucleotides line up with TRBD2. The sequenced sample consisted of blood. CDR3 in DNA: TGTGCCAGCAGTTTGGGAGTAGCGGGAGTCGACGAGCAGTTCTTC. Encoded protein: CASSLGVAGVDEQFF.